The 3 T cell receptor beta chains reported below all come from one sample, sequenced in a study of cytomegalovirus exposure and HLA in healthy donors. It was with 60 Vbeta and 13 Jbeta primers that the PCR ran. The table came from immunoSEQ multiplex PCR; TCRdb's copy has only in-frame clones and leaves some out. This sample's clone table lists 65,000 to 85,000 clones. Sequencing was done on a sample of PBMCs. The receptors stem from a woman in her fifties or sixties in good health and CMV-seronegative.

This chain connects TRBV28 to TRBJ1-2; D is ambiguous. The V gene's germline CDR1 is MDHEN and CDR2 SYDVKM. Trimming stripped 6 bases from V and 7 bases from J, with 18 bases between. The CDR3 totals 14 residues. The CDR3 region is CASRPYREESGYTF. CDR3 nucleotides: TGTGCCAGCAGACCCTACCGAGAGGAAAGTGGCTACACCTTC.

CDR3 sequence reads: CASMEGTEAFF. The CDR3 DNA reads as TGTGCCAGCATGGAGGGAACTGAAGCTTTCTTT. J is TRBJ1-1 and V is TRBV6-1, with D uncertain. Per germline, CDR1 MNHNS and CDR2 SASEGT. The CDR3 sequence is 11 residues long. Deletions cut 7 bases from V and 5 bases from J, with 8 bases between.

V and J are TRBV30 and TRBJ1-2; D remains unclear. The CDR3 contains 12 residues. V lost 3 bases and J 4 bases, leaving 9 bases between the germline ends. Germline CDR1 reads GTSNPN; CDR2 reads SVGIG (reference sequence). The CDR3 reads CAWRALSYGYTF. CDR3 DNA sequence: TGTGCCTGGAGGGCCCTCTCCTATGGCTACACCTTC.